These T cell receptor beta chains were read from a single sample in a study of low-dose radiotherapy and immunotherapy resistance in tumors. TCRdb reprocessed the reads via MiXCR and lists one record per CDR3 protein. The sample carries 80,000 to 95,000 distinct CDR3 sequences, 9.4% recorded once. The sequencing used PBMCs, collected before treatment. The receptor source for this set is a male donor with prostate cancer. The CDR3 runs from the conserved cysteine through the conserved F or W. Fields, in order: CDR3 protein, CDR3 DNA, J gene, clone size, D gene, V gene. A D gene is named only where the DNA matches it firmly. A row's size may be missing; if present it is once, few, many or a size class.

cdr3_aa: CASSHEARTEAFF
cdr3_nt: TGTGCCAGCAGCCACGAGGCTCGCACTGAAGCTTTCTTT
j_call: TRBJ1-1
clone_size: once
d_call: .
v_call: TRBV3-1

cdr3_aa: CASSVNSGSAPPQYF
cdr3_nt: TGTGCCAGCAGCGTGAATAGCGGGAGTGCCCCGCCGCAGTACTTC
j_call: TRBJ2-7
clone_size: many
d_call: TRBD2
v_call: TRBV7-2

cdr3_aa: CASSQDLSGFYNEQFF
cdr3_nt: TGCGCCAGCAGCCAAGATCTTTCGGGGTTCTACAATGAGCAGTTCTTC
j_call: TRBJ2-1
clone_size: many
d_call: .
v_call: TRBV4-3

cdr3_aa: CASSRGLGETQYF
cdr3_nt: TGTGCCAGCAGCAGGGGGCTGGGAGAGACCCAGTACTTC
j_call: TRBJ2-5
clone_size: many
d_call: TRBD1
v_call: TRBV6-2/TRBV6-3

cdr3_aa: CASSYSSWTSGRASYNEQFF
cdr3_nt: TGTGCCAGCAGTTACTCGAGTTGGACTAGCGGGAGGGCCTCCTACAATGAGCAGTTCTTC
j_call: TRBJ2-1
clone_size: many
d_call: TRBD2
v_call: TRBV6-2/TRBV6-3

cdr3_aa: CASSLGLAGVGEQYF
cdr3_nt: TGTGCCAGCAGCCTTGGACTAGCGGGAGTTGGTGAGCAGTACTTC
j_call: TRBJ2-7
clone_size: many
d_call: TRBD2
v_call: TRBV2

cdr3_aa: CASSLGHMGQGPGYTF
cdr3_nt: TGCGCCAGCAGCTTGGGGCACATGGGACAGGGTCCTGGCTACACCTTC
j_call: TRBJ1-2
clone_size: many
d_call: TRBD1
v_call: TRBV5-1

cdr3_aa: CSASPDSRGFETQYF
cdr3_nt: TGCAGTGCTAGTCCGGACAGCCGGGGGTTTGAGACCCAGTACTTC
j_call: TRBJ2-5
clone_size: .
d_call: .
v_call: TRBV20-1

cdr3_aa: CASRNSGSGLGNEQFF
cdr3_nt: TGTGCCAGTAGAAACAGCGGGAGCGGTCTAGGCAATGAGCAGTTCTTC
j_call: TRBJ2-1
clone_size: .
d_call: TRBD2
v_call: TRBV19

cdr3_aa: CATSREIVGKQFF
cdr3_nt: TGTGCCACCAGCAGAGAAATTGTGGGTAAGCAGTTCTTC
j_call: TRBJ2-1
clone_size: many
d_call: .
v_call: TRBV15

cdr3_aa: CATSIGSGKWGETQYF
cdr3_nt: TGTGCCACCAGTATTGGTAGCGGCAAATGGGGAGAGACCCAGTACTTC
j_call: TRBJ2-5
clone_size: many
d_call: .
v_call: TRBV24-1

cdr3_aa: CASSATGVGGELFF
cdr3_nt: TGTGCCAGCAGCGCGACAGGGGTTGGCGGGGAGCTGTTTTTT
j_call: TRBJ2-2
clone_size: many
d_call: TRBD1
v_call: TRBV9

cdr3_aa: CASSSGQGNQPQHF
cdr3_nt: TGTGCCAGCAGTTCCGGACAGGGGAATCAGCCCCAGCATTTT
j_call: TRBJ1-5
clone_size: many
d_call: TRBD1
v_call: TRBV5-6

cdr3_aa: CASSSTGTLYEQYF
cdr3_nt: TGTGCCAGCAGTTCCACCGGGACACTATACGAGCAGTACTTC
j_call: TRBJ2-7
clone_size: .
d_call: .
v_call: TRBV27

cdr3_aa: CASSVLSGGYNEQFF
cdr3_nt: TGTGCCAGCAGTGTCCTGTCAGGCGGTTACAATGAGCAGTTCTTC
j_call: TRBJ2-1
clone_size: many
d_call: .
v_call: TRBV6-1

cdr3_aa: CASSLVMGQPQHF
cdr3_nt: TGTGCCAGCAGCTTAGTCATGGGTCAGCCCCAGCATTTT
j_call: TRBJ1-5
clone_size: many
d_call: .
v_call: TRBV7-9

cdr3_aa: CASRGQGGETQYF
cdr3_nt: TGTGCCAGCAGAGGACAGGGGGGAGAGACCCAGTACTTC
j_call: TRBJ2-5
clone_size: many
d_call: TRBD1
v_call: TRBV2

cdr3_aa: CASSPDRGHLYEQYF
cdr3_nt: TGTGCCAGCAGCCCGGACAGGGGGCACCTCTACGAGCAGTACTTC
j_call: TRBJ2-7
clone_size: many
d_call: TRBD1
v_call: TRBV5-1